This entry lists 27 T cell receptor beta chains sequenced from one sample in a study of cytomegalovirus exposure and HLA in healthy donors (dated by TCRdb to about 2017). The protocol used for the library was the immunoSEQ multiplex PCR assay. For the multiplex PCR, a mixture combining 60 forward primers for TCR Vbeta segments and 13 reverse primers for TCR Jbeta segments was used. This immuneACCESS table, as held by TCRdb, lists in-frame sequences with V and J called but not all clones. Of the missing ones, under half trace to an unresolved V gene in checked studies; the others have no known cause. For this sample there are about 150,000 clones; roughly 72% appear just once. The ten most abundant clones make up 2.1% of the sample. Sequences were obtained from PBMCs. Source of these receptors: a man under 40 in good health and CMV-seronegative.

As regards this clone: A junction end diverges from the germline sequence, so it may reflect a read error. This chain links TRBV7-9 with TRBJ2-1, with 7 nucleotides matching TRBD2. CDR3 size: 16 residues. CDR1 and CDR2 (germline): SEHNR, FQNEAQ (reference sequence). The CDR3 is CSSSRVMAGVKNEQFF. The CDR3 DNA sequence: TGTTCCAGCAGCCGCGTGATGGCGGGGGTCAAAAATGAGCAGTTCTTC. Combining the CDR3 with reference TRBV7-9 and TRBJ2-1 gives the whole variable domain DTGVSQNPRHKITKRGQNVTFRCDPISEHNRLYWYRQTLGQGPEFLTYFQNEAQLEKSRLLSDRFSAERPKGSFSTLEIQRTEQGDSAMYLCSSSRVMAGVKNEQFFGPGTRLTVL.

The chain has TRBV5-6 and TRBJ2-5, with 7 positions matching TRBD1. The J segment lost 0 bases and the V segment lost 7 bases, leaving 3 bases of the junction unmatched. Germline CDR1 is SGHDT and CDR2 is YYEEEE. The CDR3 runs 13 residues. CDR3 sequence (DNA): TGTGCCAGCCGTGGGACAGACCAAGAGACCCAGTACTTC. This sequence encodes CASRGTDQETQYF.

J is TRBJ1-4 and V is TRBV5-1; D gene unclear. Trimming stripped 0 bases from V and 6 bases from J, with 9 bases between. The CDR3 totals 14 residues. The germline V gene has CDR1 SGHRS and CDR2 YFSETQ. The CDR3 spells CASSLAGVDEKLFF. CDR3 in DNA: TGCGCCAGCAGCTTGGCCGGGGTCGATGAAAAACTGTTTTTT. Full variable domain (remainder filled in from reference TRBV5-1 and TRBJ1-4): KAGVTQTPRYLIKTRGQQVTLSCSPISGHRSVSWYQQTPGQGLQFLFEYFSETQRNKGNFPGRFSGRQFSNSRSEMNVSTLELGDSALYLCASSLAGVDEKLFFGSGTQLSVL.

V gene TRBV5-6 combines with J gene TRBJ1-4; 7 bases align to TRBD1. This CDR3 spans 15 amino acids. Germline V gene sequence: CDR1 SGHDT, CDR2 YYEEEE. V shed 4 bases, J shed 8 bases, and the junction held 11 bases outside the gene matches. The CDR3 sequence is CASSTRQGRGEKLFF. The CDR3 DNA follows: TGTGCCAGCAGCACCAGACAGGGAAGAGGCGAAAAACTGTTTTTT.

This chain connects TRBV30 to TRBJ2-3, with TRBD2 matching 10 bases. The V and J ends lost 2 bases and 1 base, in that order; junction bases with no gene match: 3. In germline, CDR1 is GTSNPN, CDR2 SVGIG (reference sequence). CDR3 length: 15 amino acids. The CDR3 is CAWSLGTSGTDTQYF. CDR3 in DNA: TGTGCCTGGAGTCTCGGGACTAGCGGCACAGATACGCAGTATTTT.

This chain links TRBV14 with TRBJ1-2; D uncertain. Germline V gene sequence: CDR1 SGHDN, CDR2 FVKESK. The ends were cut back, 5 bases at V and 4 bases at J, with 14 bases in the middle. This CDR3 is built from 14 residues. CDR3 residues: CASSVSQALYGYTF. The CDR3 bases are TGTGCCAGCAGCGTTTCGCAGGCTCTCTATGGCTACACCTTC. The whole variable domain, filled in from reference TRBV14 and TRBJ1-2, reads EAGVTQFPSHSVIEKGQTVTLRCDPISGHDNLYWYRRVMGKEIKFLLHFVKESKQDESGMPNNRFLAERTGGTYSTLKVQPAELEDSGVYFCASSVSQALYGYTFGSGTRLTVV.

V gene TRBV30 combines with J gene TRBJ2-7; TRBD1 aligns across 7 bases. V trimming: 2 bases; J trimming: 2 bases; junction bases outside the gene matches: 3. Germline assignment: CDR1 GTSNPN and CDR2 SVGIG (reference sequence). CDR3 length: 13 amino acids. The CDR3 region has the DNA TGTGCCTGGAGTACGGGACAGCCCTACGAGCAGTACTTC. Amino acids: CAWSTGQPYEQYF.

The chain uses TRBV25-1 and TRBJ2-2; weak D call: TRBD1 (5 bases). The CDR3 length is 13 residues. CDR1 is MGHDK, CDR2 SYGVNS, per germline. V was pared by 6 bases and J by 6 bases, with 11 bases between. CDR3 loop: CASSIQGSGELFF. In nucleotides, the CDR3 is TGTGCCAGCAGCATCCAGGGTTCCGGGGAGCTGTTTTTT.

The rearrangement joins TRBV29-1 to TRBJ2-2; 10 nucleotides agree with TRBD1. The CDR3 spans 14 residues. CDR1 is SQVTM, CDR2 ANQGSEA, per germline. The junction had 6 bases not matched to a gene; V was cut back by 7 bases and J by 4 bases. CDR3 sequence: CSARGTGATGELFF. The CDR3 nucleotides read TGCAGCGCAAGGGGGACAGGGGCCACCGGGGAGCTGTTTTTT.

The rearrangement uses TRBV28 and TRBJ1-2, with a tentative D call TRBD1 (6 bases). With 4 bases removed from V and 4 bases from J, the gap between germline ends came to 13 bases. The CDR3 runs 14 residues. Germline CDR1 MDHEN, CDR2 SYDVKM. Here the CDR3 reads CASSYTGQVYGYTF. DNA of the CDR3: TGTGCCAGCAGTTATACAGGGCAAGTCTATGGCTACACCTTC.

The V call is TRBV5-1, the J call TRBJ2-2; D is possibly TRBD2 (6 bases). Trimming removed 0 bases from V and 3 bases from J, with 9 bases in between. The CDR3 is 15 residues long. Germline CDR1 and CDR2: SGHRS and YFSETQ. CDR3 bases: TGCGCCAGCAGCTTGGGACTAGATTACACCGGGGAGCTGTTTTTT. Translation: CASSLGLDYTGELFF.

This chain joins TRBV27 and TRBJ2-5; 11 bases are a match to TRBD2. This CDR3 contains 16 residues. Per the germline V gene, CDR1 is MNHEY and CDR2 is SMNVEV (reference sequence). Germline trimming cut 3 bases from V and 5 bases from J; bases unmatched to any gene: 8. In nucleotides, the CDR3 is TGTGCCAGCAGTTTTTTCCTAGCGGGGGGCACGGAGACCCAGTACTTC. Its protein product is CASSFFLAGGTETQYF.

This rearrangement joins TRBV28 to TRBJ1-2; TRBD1 matches at 9 bases. The CDR3 loop spans 14 amino acids. Losses at the gene ends were 3 bases for V and 7 bases for J; bases not matched to a gene: 6. Germline-derived CDR1 and CDR2 are MDHEN and SYDVKM. CDR3 DNA sequence: TGTGCCAGCAGTTTTCGGGACAGGGTTGGTGGCTACACCTTC. It specifies CASSFRDRVGGYTF.

The rearrangement links TRBV19 to TRBJ1-4; D call uncertain. Trimming cost V 4 bases and J 8 bases, with 11 bases left between them. The CDR3 has 13 amino acids. The germline V gene encodes CDR1 LNHDA and CDR2 SQIVND (reference sequence). CDR3 nucleotide sequence: TGTGCCAGTAGTACCCGAATACGGGAAAAACTGTTTTTT. Protein sequence: CASSTRIREKLFF.

Concerning this clone itself: An end of the junction does not agree with germline; a read error may underlie this. As DNA, the CDR3 is TGTGCCTGGAGCCAGGGTGGTAATCAGCCCCAGAATTTT. This translates into CAWSQGGNQPQNF. V is TRBV30 and J is TRBJ1-5; D may be TRBD1 (5 bases). The germline CDR1 and CDR2 sequences are GTSNPN and SVGIG (reference sequence). This CDR3 has 13 residues.

The chain combines TRBV7-2 with TRBJ1-4, with D tentatively TRBD1 (6 bases). Trimming pared 5 bases from V and 5 bases from J, leaving 15 bases between. Germline V gene lookup returns CDR1 SGHTA and CDR2 FQGNSA. The CDR3 totals 15 residues. In nucleotides, the CDR3 is TGTGCCAGCAGCGAAAAAGGGGGAACCAATGAAAAACTGTTTTTT. This gives the protein CASSEKGGTNEKLFF.

The chain employs TRBV5-1 and TRBJ2-2; D possibly corresponds to TRBD1 (6 bases). The CDR3 totals 16 residues. V was pared by 0 bases and J by 6 bases, with 15 bases between. Germline CDR1 reads SGHRS; CDR2 reads YFSETQ. The CDR3 reads CASSLGGRGPAGELFF. The CDR3 coding sequence is TGCGCCAGCAGCTTGGGGGGCAGGGGCCCAGCCGGGGAGCTGTTTTTT. The full variable domain, its missing parts supplied by reference TRBV5-1 and TRBJ2-2, is KAGVTQTPRYLIKTRGQQVTLSCSPISGHRSVSWYQQTPGQGLQFLFEYFSETQRNKGNFPGRFSGRQFSNSRSEMNVSTLELGDSALYLCASSLGGRGPAGELFFGEGSRLTVL.

This chain joins TRBV2 and TRBJ1-1; TRBD1 agrees at 7 bases. The trim removed 4 bases at V and 7 bases at J, leaving 6 bases unmatched. Germline assignment: CDR1 SNHLY and CDR2 FYNNEI. This CDR3 spans 13 amino acids. The CDR3 spells CASSAGQPCEAFF. The CDR3 nucleotides read TGTGCCAGCAGTGCGGGACAGCCTTGTGAAGCTTTCTTT.

The V and J genes are TRBV7-3 and TRBJ1-6; 7 nucleotides match TRBD1. Looked up from germline, CDR1 is SGHTA and CDR2 is FQGTGA. There are 15 residues in the CDR3. Germline trimming cut 4 bases from V and 6 bases from J; bases unmatched to any gene: 6. The CDR3 DNA sequence: TGTGCCAGCAGCTGGGACAGCTCTCCTAATTCACCCCTCCACTTT. It codes for CASSWDSSPNSPLHF.

The table lists this clone with a few counts. A read error may produce the germline difference seen at one junction end. V gene TRBV5-8 combines with J gene TRBJ2-7; D is possibly TRBD2 (5 bases). The CDR3 has 12 residues. CDR1 and CDR2 from the germline V gene are SGHTS and YDEGEE. In DNA form, the CDR3 reads TGTGCCAGCAGCGGCCCTGGACTCATCCTGGACTTC. It codes for CASSGPGLILDF.

The rearrangement links TRBV5-4 to TRBJ1-3, with D unclear. Germline V gene sequence: CDR1 SGHNT, CDR2 YYREEE (reference sequence). V lost 1 base and J 1 base, leaving 6 bases between the germline ends. The CDR3 is made up of 14 amino acids. In nucleotides, the CDR3 is TGTGCCAGCAGCTTGCGGGGTTCTGGAAACACCATATATTTT. It codes for CASSLRGSGNTIYF.

The rearrangement links TRBV19 to TRBJ2-1; D remains unclear. The ends were cut back, 6 bases at V and 13 bases at J, with 19 bases in the middle. CDR1 is LNHDA, CDR2 SQIVND, per germline (reference sequence). The CDR3 runs to 13 residues. CDR3 residues: CASRSLEHILQFF. The CDR3 region has the DNA TGTGCCAGTAGAAGCCTGGAACACATACTACAGTTCTTC.

This rearrangement joins TRBV27 to TRBJ2-5; 10 nucleotides align to TRBD2. J lost 1 base, V lost 9 bases, and 8 bases had no gene match. The length of the CDR3 is 15 residues. Germline lookup yields CDR1 MNHEY and CDR2 SMNVEV (reference sequence). CDR3 sequence (DNA): TGTGCCAGTAAACTACTAGCGGGGATCCAAGAGACCCAGTACTTC. It is translated as CASKLLAGIQETQYF.

This clone was seen at least ten times. The V gene is TRBV5-1, the J gene TRBJ1-2, with no clear D. Germline V gene sequence: CDR1 SGHRS, CDR2 YFSETQ. The CDR3 contains 12 residues. V was trimmed by 0 bases and J by 3 bases, leaving 3 bases between them. This chain's CDR3 is CASSLGDYGYTF. CDR3 DNA: TGCGCCAGCAGCTTGGGAGACTATGGCTACACCTTC.

The V call is TRBV30, the J call TRBJ2-2; 8 bases align to TRBD1. J lost 4 bases, V lost 3 bases, and 4 bases had no gene match. The CDR3 contains 14 residues. Germline loops: CDR1 GTSNPN, CDR2 SVGIG (reference sequence). The CDR3 DNA reads TGTGCCTGGAGACAAACAGGGGGCACCGGGGAGCTGTTTTTT. This translates into CAWRQTGGTGELFF.

The V and J genes are TRBV5-4 and TRBJ2-5; 7 bases fit TRBD2. The J call may not be correct, given that the DNA end is closer to TRBJ2-7. Germline values: CDR1 SGHNT, CDR2 YYREEE (reference sequence). The CDR3 length is 16 residues. The CDR3, as DNA: TGTGCCAGCAGCTCGGCCGTGAGCGGGATCTCCTACGAGCAGTACTTC. Protein: CASSSAVSGISYEQYF.

The CDR3 sequence is CASSPGQGDEKLFF. CDR3 coding DNA: TGTGCCAGCTCACCGGGACAGGGAGATGAAAAACTGTTTTTT. The chain joins TRBV18 to TRBJ1-4, with 9 bases fitting TRBD1. Germline CDR1 reads KGHSH; CDR2 reads LQKENI. CDR3 size: 14 residues. V shed 3 bases and J 6 bases; nucleotides not matched to a gene: 2.